This record concerns one T cell receptor beta chain sequence. What this receptor recognizes is not known. Base qualities were left out, and no much larger clone turns up one base away. The data stem from a study of control samples from healthy donors and cancer patients (dated by TCRdb to 2018 to 2020). Library method: the immunoSEQ multiplex PCR assay. TCRdb holds this immuneACCESS table with in-frame rearrangements only. Some clones are missing; in checked studies, unresolved V genes explain under half, and the rest has no known cause. This sample has about 120,000 clones in its table, and roughly 92% of those were observed once. The top ten clones comprise less than 0.65% of the sample. The germline V end is reduced by 5 bases and the J end by 9 bases; junction bases left unmatched: 15. The germline V gene gives CDR1 as SGHTA and CDR2 as FQGNSA. From cysteine to phenylalanine, the CDR3 is 17 amino acids long. The read is trimmed to its CDR3 DNA, 51 bases read in frame from base 1.

The sequence joins TRBV7-2 to TRBJ2-1, and TRBD2 matches 11 of the central bases. This receptor was identified in a man older than 75 with head and neck cancer. The sequenced sample consisted of PBMCs. The nucleotide sequence reads as follows: TGTGCCAGCAGCCACCGAGGGGTACTAGCGGGAGTCACTGAGCAGTTCTTC. Its product reads: CASSHRGVLAGVTEQFF. The CDR3 plus the reference TRBV7-2 and TRBJ2-1 genes for the other parts give the full variable domain: GAGVSQSPSNKVTEKGKDVELRCDPISGHTALYWYRQSLGQGLEFLIYFQGNSAPDKSGLPSDRFSAERTGGSVSTLTIQRTQQEDSAVYLCASSHRGVLAGVTEQFFGPGTRLTVL.